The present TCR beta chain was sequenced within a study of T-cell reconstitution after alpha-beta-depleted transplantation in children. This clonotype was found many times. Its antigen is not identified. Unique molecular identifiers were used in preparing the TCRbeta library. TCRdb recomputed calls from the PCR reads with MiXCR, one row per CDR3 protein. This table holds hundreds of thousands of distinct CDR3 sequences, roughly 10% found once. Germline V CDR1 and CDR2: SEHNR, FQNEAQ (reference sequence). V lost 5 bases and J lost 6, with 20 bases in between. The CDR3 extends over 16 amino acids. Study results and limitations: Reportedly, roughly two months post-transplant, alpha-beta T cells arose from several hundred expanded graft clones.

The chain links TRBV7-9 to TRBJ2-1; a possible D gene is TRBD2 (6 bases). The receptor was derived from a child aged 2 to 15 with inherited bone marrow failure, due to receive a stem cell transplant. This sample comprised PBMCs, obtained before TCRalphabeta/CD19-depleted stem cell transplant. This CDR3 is CASSRPVGGLVNEQFF. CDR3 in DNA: TGTGCCAGCAGCCGCCCGGTAGGAGGGTTGGTCAATGAGCAGTTCTTC.